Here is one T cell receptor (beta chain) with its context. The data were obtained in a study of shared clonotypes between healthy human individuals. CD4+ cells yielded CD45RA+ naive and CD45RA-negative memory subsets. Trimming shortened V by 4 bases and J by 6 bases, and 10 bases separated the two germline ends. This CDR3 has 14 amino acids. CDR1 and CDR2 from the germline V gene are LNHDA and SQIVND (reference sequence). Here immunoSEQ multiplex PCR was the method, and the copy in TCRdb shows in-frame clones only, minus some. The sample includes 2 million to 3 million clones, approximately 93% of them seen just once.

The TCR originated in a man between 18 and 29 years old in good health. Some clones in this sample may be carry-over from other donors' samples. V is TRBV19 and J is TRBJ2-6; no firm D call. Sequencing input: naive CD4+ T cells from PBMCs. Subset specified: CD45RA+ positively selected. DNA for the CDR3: TGTGCCAGTAGTACCCACTCCGAGGCCAACGTCCTGACTTTC. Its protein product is CASSTHSEANVLTF.